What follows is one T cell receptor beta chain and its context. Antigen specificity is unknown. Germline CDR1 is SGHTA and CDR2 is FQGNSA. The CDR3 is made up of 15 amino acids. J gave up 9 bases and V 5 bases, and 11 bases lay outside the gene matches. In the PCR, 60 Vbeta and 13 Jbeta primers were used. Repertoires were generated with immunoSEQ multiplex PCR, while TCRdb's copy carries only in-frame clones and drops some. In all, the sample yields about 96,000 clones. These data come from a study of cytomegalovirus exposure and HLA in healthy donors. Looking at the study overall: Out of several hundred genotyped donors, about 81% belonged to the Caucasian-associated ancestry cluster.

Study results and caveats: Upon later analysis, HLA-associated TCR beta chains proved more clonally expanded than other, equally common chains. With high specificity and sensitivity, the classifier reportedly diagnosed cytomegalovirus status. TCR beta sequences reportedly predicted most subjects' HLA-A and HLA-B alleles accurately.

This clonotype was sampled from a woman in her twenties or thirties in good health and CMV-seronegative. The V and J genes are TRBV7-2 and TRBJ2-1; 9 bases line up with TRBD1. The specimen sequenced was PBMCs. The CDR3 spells CASSLSAGQGGEQFF. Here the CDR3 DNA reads TGTGCCAGCAGCCTGAGCGCGGGACAGGGAGGTGAGCAGTTCTTC.